This T cell receptor beta chain was obtained from a study of identical twins. TCRdb re-analysed the 5' RACE reads in MiXCR, keeping a single row per CDR3 protein. The sample lists some 330,000 distinct CDR3 sequences; around 9% were seen once. Germline V gene sequence: CDR1 SGHAT, CDR2 FQNNGV. V lost 2 bases and J lost 7; bases outside the gene matches: 5. CDR3 length: 15 residues. This clonotype has ten or more counts. The sequence was obtained from a woman aged 45 to 65 in good health. This rearrangement joins TRBV11-2 to TRBJ2-1; 10 nucleotides match TRBD2. The sequenced sample consisted of naive T cells sorted from blood. The CDR3 loop reads CASSLKAGGSNEQFF. CDR3 in DNA: TGTGCCAGCAGCTTAAAAGCGGGAGGGTCGAATGAGCAGTTCTTC.